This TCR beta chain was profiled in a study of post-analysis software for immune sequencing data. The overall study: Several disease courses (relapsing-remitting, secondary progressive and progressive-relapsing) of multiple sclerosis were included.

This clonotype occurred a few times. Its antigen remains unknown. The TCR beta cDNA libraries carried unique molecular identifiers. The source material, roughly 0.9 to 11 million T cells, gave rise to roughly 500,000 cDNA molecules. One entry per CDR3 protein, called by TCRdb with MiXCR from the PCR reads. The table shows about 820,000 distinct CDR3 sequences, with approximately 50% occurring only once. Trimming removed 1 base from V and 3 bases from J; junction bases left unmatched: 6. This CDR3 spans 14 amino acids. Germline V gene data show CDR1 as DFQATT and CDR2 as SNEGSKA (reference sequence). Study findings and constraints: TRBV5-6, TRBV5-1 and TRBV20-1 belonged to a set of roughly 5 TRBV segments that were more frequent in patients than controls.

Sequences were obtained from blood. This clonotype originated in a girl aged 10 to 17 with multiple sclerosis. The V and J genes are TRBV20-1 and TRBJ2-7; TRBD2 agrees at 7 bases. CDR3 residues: CSARVGSGLYEQYF. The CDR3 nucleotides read TGCAGTGCTAGAGTGGGTAGCGGGCTCTACGAGCAGTACTTC.